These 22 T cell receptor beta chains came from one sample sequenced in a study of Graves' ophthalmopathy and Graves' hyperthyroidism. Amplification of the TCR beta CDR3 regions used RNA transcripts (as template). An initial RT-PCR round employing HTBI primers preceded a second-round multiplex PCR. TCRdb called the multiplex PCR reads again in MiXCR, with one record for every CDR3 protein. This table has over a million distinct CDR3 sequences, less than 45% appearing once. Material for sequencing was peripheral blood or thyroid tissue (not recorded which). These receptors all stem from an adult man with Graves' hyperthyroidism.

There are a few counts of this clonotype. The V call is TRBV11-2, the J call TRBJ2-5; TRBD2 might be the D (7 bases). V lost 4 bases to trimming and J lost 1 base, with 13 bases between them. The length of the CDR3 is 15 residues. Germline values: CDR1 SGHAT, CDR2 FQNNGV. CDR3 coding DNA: TGTGCCAGCAGCTCCTTAGGGGGGGTCCAAGAGACCCAGTACTTC. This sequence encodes CASSSLGGVQETQYF.

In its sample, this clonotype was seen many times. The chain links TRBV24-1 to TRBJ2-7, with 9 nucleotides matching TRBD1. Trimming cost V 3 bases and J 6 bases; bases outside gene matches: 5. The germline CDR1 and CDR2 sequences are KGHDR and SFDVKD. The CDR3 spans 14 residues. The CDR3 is CATSDPGQGGEQYF. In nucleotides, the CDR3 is TGTGCCACCAGTGATCCGGGACAGGGAGGCGAGCAGTACTTC.

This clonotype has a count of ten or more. CDR3 loop: CASSFGTPNSPLHF. The CDR3 coding sequence is TGTGCCAGCAGCTTTGGGACACCGAATTCACCCCTCCACTTT. The V and J genes are TRBV7-3 and TRBJ1-6, with D maybe TRBD1 (6 bases). The CDR3 is made up of 14 amino acids. The ends were cut back, 3 bases at V and 7 bases at J, with 10 bases in the middle. Germline CDR1 is SGHTA and CDR2 is FQGTGA. Complete variable domain (other parts from reference TRBV7-3 and TRBJ1-6): GAGVSQTPSNKVTEKGKYVELRCDPISGHTALYWYRQSLGQGPEFLIYFQGTGAADDSGLPNDRFFAVRPEGSVSTLKIQRTERGDSAVYLCASSFGTPNSPLHFGNGTRLTVT.

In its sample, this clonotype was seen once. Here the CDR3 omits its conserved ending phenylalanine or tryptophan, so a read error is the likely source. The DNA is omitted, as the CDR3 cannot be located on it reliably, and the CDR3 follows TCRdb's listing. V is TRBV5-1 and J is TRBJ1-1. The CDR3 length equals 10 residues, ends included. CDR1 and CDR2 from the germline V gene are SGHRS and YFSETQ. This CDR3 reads CASSLGTDFY.

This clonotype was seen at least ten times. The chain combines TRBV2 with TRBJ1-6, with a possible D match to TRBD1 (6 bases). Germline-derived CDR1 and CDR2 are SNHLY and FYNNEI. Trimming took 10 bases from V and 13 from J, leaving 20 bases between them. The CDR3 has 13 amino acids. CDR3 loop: CATHRVVVDPLHF. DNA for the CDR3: TGTGCCACTCACAGGGTCGTCGTCGATCCCCTCCACTTT.

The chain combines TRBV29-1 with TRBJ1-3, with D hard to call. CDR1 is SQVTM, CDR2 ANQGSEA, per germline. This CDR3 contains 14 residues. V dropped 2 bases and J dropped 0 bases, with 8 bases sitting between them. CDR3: CSVERPNSGNTIYF. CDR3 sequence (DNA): TGCAGCGTTGAAAGGCCTAACTCTGGAAACACCATATATTTT.

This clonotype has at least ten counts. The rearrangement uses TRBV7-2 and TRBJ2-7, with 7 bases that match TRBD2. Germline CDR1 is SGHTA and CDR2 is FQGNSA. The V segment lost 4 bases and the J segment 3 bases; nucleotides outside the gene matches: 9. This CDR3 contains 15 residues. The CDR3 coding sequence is TGTGCCAGCAGCTACGCCGGGGGGATAGGCTACGAGCAGTACTTC. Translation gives CASSYAGGIGYEQYF.

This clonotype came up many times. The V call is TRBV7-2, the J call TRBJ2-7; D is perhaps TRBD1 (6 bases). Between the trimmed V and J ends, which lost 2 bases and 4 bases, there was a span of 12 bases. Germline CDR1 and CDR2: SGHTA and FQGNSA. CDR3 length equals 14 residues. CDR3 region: CASSLMGQNYEQYF. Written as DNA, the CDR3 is TGTGCCAGCAGCTTAATGGGACAAAATTACGAGCAGTACTTC.

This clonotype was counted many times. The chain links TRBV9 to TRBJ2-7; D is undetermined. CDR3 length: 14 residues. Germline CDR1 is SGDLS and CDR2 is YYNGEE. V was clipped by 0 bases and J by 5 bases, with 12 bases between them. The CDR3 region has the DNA TGTGCCAGCAGCGTAGACGAGGTTGTCAACGAGCAGTACTTC. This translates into CASSVDEVVNEQYF.

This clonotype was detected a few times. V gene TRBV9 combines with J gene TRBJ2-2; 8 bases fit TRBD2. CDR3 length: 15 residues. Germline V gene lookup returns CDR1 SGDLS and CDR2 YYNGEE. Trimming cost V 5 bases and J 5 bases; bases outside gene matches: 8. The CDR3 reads CASSGWREVTGELFF. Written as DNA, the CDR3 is TGTGCCAGCAGTGGATGGCGGGAGGTGACCGGGGAGCTGTTTTTT.

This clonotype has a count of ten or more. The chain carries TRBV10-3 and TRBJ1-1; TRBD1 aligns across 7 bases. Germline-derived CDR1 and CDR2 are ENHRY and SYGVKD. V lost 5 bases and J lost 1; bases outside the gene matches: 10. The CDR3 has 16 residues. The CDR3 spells CAISLEPTGPNTEAFF. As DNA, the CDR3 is TGTGCCATCAGTTTAGAACCGACAGGGCCGAACACTGAAGCTTTCTTT.

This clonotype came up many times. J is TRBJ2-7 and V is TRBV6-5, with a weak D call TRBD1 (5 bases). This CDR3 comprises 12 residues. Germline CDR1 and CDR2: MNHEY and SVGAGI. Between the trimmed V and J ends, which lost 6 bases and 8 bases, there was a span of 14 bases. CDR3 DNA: TGTGCCAGCAGCTCACAGGTCACCCAGCAGTACTTC. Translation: CASSSQVTQQYF.

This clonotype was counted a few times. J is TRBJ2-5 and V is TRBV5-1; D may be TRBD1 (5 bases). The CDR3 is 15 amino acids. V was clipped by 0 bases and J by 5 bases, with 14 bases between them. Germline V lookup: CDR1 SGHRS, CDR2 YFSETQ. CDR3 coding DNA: TGCGCCAGCAGCTTGGAGAAGGGGTCAGGGGAGACCCAGTACTTC. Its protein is CASSLEKGSGETQYF.

The CDR3 DNA reads TGCAGCGTTAGGGATGAAGCTTTCTTT. This gives the protein CSVRDEAFF. V and J are TRBV29-1 and TRBJ1-1; D gene ambiguous. The CDR3 totals 9 residues. Germline CDR1 is SQVTM and CDR2 is ANQGSEA. V shed 5 bases and J shed 7 bases, with 5 bases lying between them.

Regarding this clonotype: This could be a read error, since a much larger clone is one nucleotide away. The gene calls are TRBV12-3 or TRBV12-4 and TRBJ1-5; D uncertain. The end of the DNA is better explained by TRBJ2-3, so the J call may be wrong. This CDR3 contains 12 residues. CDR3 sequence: CASNLRNQPQYF. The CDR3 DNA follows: TGTGCCAGCAACCTCAGGAATCAGCCCCAGTATTTT.

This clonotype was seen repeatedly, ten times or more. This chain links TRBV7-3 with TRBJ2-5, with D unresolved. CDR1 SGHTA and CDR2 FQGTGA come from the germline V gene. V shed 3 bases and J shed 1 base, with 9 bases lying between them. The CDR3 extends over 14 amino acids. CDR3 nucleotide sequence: TGTGCCAGCAGCTTCCGACGGCTCCAAGAGACCCAGTACTTC. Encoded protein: CASSFRRLQETQYF.

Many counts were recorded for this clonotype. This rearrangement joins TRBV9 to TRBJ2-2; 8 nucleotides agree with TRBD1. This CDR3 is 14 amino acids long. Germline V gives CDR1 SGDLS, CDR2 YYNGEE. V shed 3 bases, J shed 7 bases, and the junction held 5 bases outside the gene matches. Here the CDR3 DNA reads TGTGCCAGCAGCGCAACAGGGGGAGGCGGGGAGCTGTTTTTT. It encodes CASSATGGGGELFF.

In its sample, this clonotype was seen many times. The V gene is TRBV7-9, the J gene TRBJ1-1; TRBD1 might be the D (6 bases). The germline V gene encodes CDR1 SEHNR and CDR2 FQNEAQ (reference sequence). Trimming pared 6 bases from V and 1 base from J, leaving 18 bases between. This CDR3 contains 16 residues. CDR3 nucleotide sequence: TGTGCCAGCAGACCCTCCGGGACAAACAAGAACACTGAAGCTTTCTTT. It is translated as CASRPSGTNKNTEAFF.

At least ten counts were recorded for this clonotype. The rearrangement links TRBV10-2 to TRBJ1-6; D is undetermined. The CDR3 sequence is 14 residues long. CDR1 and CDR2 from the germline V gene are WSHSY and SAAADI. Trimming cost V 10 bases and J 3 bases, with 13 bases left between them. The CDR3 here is CATSGMVYNSPLHF. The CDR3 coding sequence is TGCGCCACCTCGGGGATGGTCTATAATTCACCCCTCCACTTT.

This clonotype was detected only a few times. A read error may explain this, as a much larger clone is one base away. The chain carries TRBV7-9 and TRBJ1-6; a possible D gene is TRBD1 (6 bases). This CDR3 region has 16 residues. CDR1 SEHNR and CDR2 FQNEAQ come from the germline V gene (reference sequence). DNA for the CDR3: TGCGCCAGCAGCCAAAAGATGGGGCAGGGGATTGCACCCCTCCACTTT. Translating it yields CASSQKMGQGIAPLHF.

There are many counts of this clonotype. The CDR3 region has the DNA TGCAGTGCCGGACGGGACAACACCGGGGAGCTGTTTTTT. It is translated as CSAGRDNTGELFF. This rearrangement joins TRBV20-1 to TRBJ2-2; the D call may be TRBD1 or TRBD2 (5 bases each). The V gene lost 6 bases and the J gene lost 2 bases, with 10 bases spanning the gap. The CDR3 has 13 residues. CDR1 DFQATT and CDR2 SNEGSKA come from the germline V gene (reference sequence).

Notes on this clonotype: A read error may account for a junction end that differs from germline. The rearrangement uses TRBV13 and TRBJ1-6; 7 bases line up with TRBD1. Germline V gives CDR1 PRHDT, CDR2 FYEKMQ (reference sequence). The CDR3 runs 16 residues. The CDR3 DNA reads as TGTGCCAGCAGCTCGACAGGGAGCTCCTATAATTCACCCCCCCACTTT. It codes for CASSSTGSSYNSPPHF.